Shown below are 12 T cell receptor beta chains from a single sample sequenced in a study of STAT5B mutations in CD4+ large granular lymphocyte leukemia. TCRdb's table, derived via immunoSEQ multiplex PCR, lists solely in-frame clones and lacks some. The table shows 25,000 to 35,000 clones, with approximately 88% occurring only once. The sequencing sample was made of CD4+ T cells from blood buffy coats. The receptor set was obtained from a human donor in good health.

The V and J genes are TRBV11-2 and TRBJ2-3, with no clear D. The germline V gene has CDR1 SGHAT and CDR2 FQNNGV. V was cut by 4 bases and J by 0 bases, with 14 bases left in between. There are 16 residues in the CDR3. The CDR3 reads CASSSLRTLSTDTQYF. The CDR3 region has the DNA TGTGCCAGCAGCTCACTTCGGACCCTAAGCACAGATACGCAGTATTTT.

This clone was recorded once. The V gene is TRBV10-3, the J gene TRBJ2-1; 8 bases align to TRBD1. The V gene's germline CDR1 is ENHRY and CDR2 SYGVKD. The V gene end was trimmed by 10 bases and the J gene end by 8 bases; junction bases not matched to a gene: 13. The CDR3 is 14 amino acids. The DNA of the CDR3 is TGTGCCACCTCGACAGGGGTGGATGGTGATGAGCAGTTCTTC. Translated: CATSTGVDGDEQFF.

The chain carries TRBV4-1 and TRBJ1-3; D unresolved. Per germline, CDR1 MGHRA and CDR2 YSYEKL. The CDR3 contains 13 residues. V was clipped by 0 bases and J by 4 bases, with 4 bases between them. In nucleotides, the CDR3 is TGCGCCAGCAGCCAAGATAGCGGAAACACCATATATTTT. As protein: CASSQDSGNTIYF.

The gene calls are TRBV13 and TRBJ2-6, with D possibly TRBD1 on 6 matching bases. The CDR3 is made up of 15 amino acids. With 3 bases removed from V and 4 bases from J, the gap between germline ends came to 10 bases. Germline V gene sequence: CDR1 PRHDT, CDR2 FYEKMQ (reference sequence). CDR3: CASSFYRVGANVLTF. The DNA of the CDR3 is TGTGCCAGCAGCTTTTACAGGGTCGGGGCCAACGTCCTGACTTTC.

This clone was recorded once. This CDR3 is CASSQRTLGTDTQYF. CDR3 DNA: TGCGCCAGCAGCCAACGGACTCTCGGCACAGATACGCAGTATTTT. The genes are TRBV4-1 and TRBJ2-3; TRBD2 might be the D (5 bases). This CDR3 region has 15 residues. CDR1 MGHRA and CDR2 YSYEKL come from the germline V gene. V was cut by 2 bases and J by 1 base, with 10 bases left in between.

CDR3 in DNA: TGTGCCTGGAGGGGGGACAGACGGAGCTCCTACGAGCAGTACTTC. Its translation: CAWRGDRRSSYEQYF. The rearrangement uses TRBV30 and TRBJ2-7; 7 nucleotides line up with TRBD1. V dropped 3 bases and J dropped 0; count of bases not matched to a gene: 8. Germline V lookup: CDR1 GTSNPN, CDR2 SVGIG (reference sequence). CDR3 size: 15 residues. Combining the CDR3 with reference TRBV30 and TRBJ2-7 gives the whole variable domain SQTIHQWPATLVQPVGSPLSLECTVEGTSNPNLYWYRQAAGRGLQLLFYSVGIGQISSEVPQNLSASRPQDRQFILSSKKLLLSDSGFYLCAWRGDRRSSYEQYFGPGTRLTVT.

This clone appeared a single time. The V and J genes are TRBV5-4 and TRBJ2-1, with D tentatively TRBD1 or TRBD2 (6 bases each). Germline CDR1 is SGHNT and CDR2 is YYREEE (reference sequence). Trimming removed 2 bases from V and 3 bases from J, with 12 bases in between. The CDR3 spans 15 residues. The CDR3, as DNA: TGTGCCAGCAGCTTCGGGGGCCACCTCTACAATGAGCAGTTCTTC. This gives the protein CASSFGGHLYNEQFF.

The chain couples TRBV28 to TRBJ2-1, with D maybe TRBD2 (6 bases). The CDR3 totals 13 residues. V was trimmed by 4 bases and J by 4 bases, leaving 8 bases between them. From germline, CDR1 is MDHEN and CDR2 SYDVKM. The CDR3 coding sequence is TGTGCCAGCAGTTACCGGGAGTACAATGAGCAGTTCTTC. This encodes CASSYREYNEQFF.

This chain connects TRBV4-2 to TRBJ2-1; D gene uncertain. CDR1 and CDR2 from the germline V gene are LGHNA and YNFKEQ. Trimming stripped 2 bases from V and 10 bases from J, with 6 bases between. CDR3 length: 11 residues. For the CDR3, the DNA is TGTGCCAGCAGCCAAACCCCGGAGCAGTTCTTC. The encoded protein is CASSQTPEQFF.

V usage is TRBV28 and J usage is TRBJ2-7; weak D call: TRBD2 (5 bases). The V and J ends lost 7 bases and 9 bases respectively, with 19 bases between them. Germline CDR1 and CDR2: MDHEN and SYDVKM. There are 13 residues in the CDR3. The CDR3 DNA follows: TGTGCCAGCAAGGGCGGGCCGGGATTGGGGCAGTACTTC. Protein product: CASKGGPGLGQYF.

A single count supports this clone. The chain uses TRBV6-1 and TRBJ2-1; 8 bases are shared with TRBD2. Germline CDR1 MNHNS, CDR2 SASEGT. The CDR3 contains 14 residues. With V trimmed by 8 bases and J by 3 bases, 6 bases remained unmatched. The CDR3 loop is CASLKAGVYNEQFF. Written as DNA, the CDR3 is TGTGCCAGCTTGAAAGCGGGAGTCTACAATGAGCAGTTCTTC.

The chain recombines TRBV29-1 with TRBJ1-4, with D maybe TRBD1 (5 bases). The germline gives CDR1 SQVTM, CDR2 ANQGSEA. The CDR3 has 17 residues. Trimming pared 4 bases from V and 8 bases from J, leaving 26 bases between. DNA for the CDR3: TGCAGCGTTGTGGGGGACTCCCAGGAGGGGTCGATGGAAAAACTGTTTTTT. It encodes CSVVGDSQEGSMEKLFF.